The T cell receptor (beta chain) under discussion was sequenced for a study of control samples from healthy donors and cancer patients (TCRdb year 2020). The sample holds a few counts of this clone. This clone's antigen is unknown. Base-call qualities are not available, and no considerably larger clone is one nucleotide away. Library prep was done by the immunoSEQ multiplex PCR assay. Imported from immuneACCESS, the table was reduced by TCRdb to in-frame sequences with V and J called. These copies leave out some clones; in studies compared against another copy, an unresolved V gene accounts for under half, and the cause of the remainder is not known. Counted in this sample were roughly 120,000 clones; 75% to 95% of them appeared once. About 4.7% of the sample is held by the ten biggest clonotypes. The junction shows trimming of 5 bases on V and 10 bases on J, plus 9 bases between the germline ends. The CDR3 covers 12 residues, taking in both the cysteine and the phenylalanine. Only CDR3 DNA remains: 36 bases, in frame from the first base. CDR1 LGHNT and CDR2 FRNRAP were looked up in the germline V gene.

What was sequenced was blood. The TCR comes from a human donor in good health. The donor label of this sample is uncertain. The rearranged chain carries TRBV12-5 and TRBJ1-6; the D gene lacks a confident call. The DNA is TGTGCTAGTGGTAGGGAAAAATCACCCCTCCACTTT. This translates into CASGREKSPLHF.